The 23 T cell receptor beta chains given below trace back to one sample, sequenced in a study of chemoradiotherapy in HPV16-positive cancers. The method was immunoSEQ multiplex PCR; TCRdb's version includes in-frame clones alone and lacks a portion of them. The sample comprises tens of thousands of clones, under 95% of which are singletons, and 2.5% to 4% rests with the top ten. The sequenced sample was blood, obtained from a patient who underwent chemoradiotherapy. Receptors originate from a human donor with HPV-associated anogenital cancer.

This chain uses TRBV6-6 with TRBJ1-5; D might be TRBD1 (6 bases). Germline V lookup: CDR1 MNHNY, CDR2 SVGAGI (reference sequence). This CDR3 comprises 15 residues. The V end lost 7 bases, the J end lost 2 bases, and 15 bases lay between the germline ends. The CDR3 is CASKTGEGGNQPQHF. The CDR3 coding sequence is TGTGCCAGCAAAACGGGGGAGGGGGGCAATCAGCCCCAGCATTTT.

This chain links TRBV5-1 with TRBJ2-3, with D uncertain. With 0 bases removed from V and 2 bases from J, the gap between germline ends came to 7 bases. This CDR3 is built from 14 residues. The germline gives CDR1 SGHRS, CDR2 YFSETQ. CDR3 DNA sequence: TGCGCCAGCAGCTTGGAGGACCCCACAGATACGCAGTATTTT. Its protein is CASSLEDPTDTQYF. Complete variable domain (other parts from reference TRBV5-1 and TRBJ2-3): KAGVTQTPRYLIKTRGQQVTLSCSPISGHRSVSWYQQTPGQGLQFLFEYFSETQRNKGNFPGRFSGRQFSNSRSEMNVSTLELGDSALYLCASSLEDPTDTQYFGPGTRLTVL.

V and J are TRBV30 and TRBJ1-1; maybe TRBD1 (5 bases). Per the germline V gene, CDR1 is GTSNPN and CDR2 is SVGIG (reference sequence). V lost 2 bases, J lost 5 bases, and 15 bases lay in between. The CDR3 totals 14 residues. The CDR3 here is CAWSRSQGLTEAFF. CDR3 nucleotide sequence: TGTGCCTGGAGTAGGTCCCAGGGCTTAACTGAAGCTTTCTTT.

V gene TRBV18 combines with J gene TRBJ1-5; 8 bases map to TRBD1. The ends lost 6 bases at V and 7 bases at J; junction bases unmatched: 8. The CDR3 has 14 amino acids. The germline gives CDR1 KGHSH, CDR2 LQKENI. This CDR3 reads CASSPEDRAQPQHF. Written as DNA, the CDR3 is TGTGCCAGCTCCCCTGAGGACAGGGCCCAGCCCCAGCATTTT.

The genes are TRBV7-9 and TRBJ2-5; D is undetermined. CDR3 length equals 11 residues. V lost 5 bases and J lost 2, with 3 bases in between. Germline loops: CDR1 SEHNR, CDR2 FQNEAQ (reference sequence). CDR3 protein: CASSLQETQYF. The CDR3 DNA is TGTGCCAGCAGCCTGCAAGAGACCCAGTACTTC.

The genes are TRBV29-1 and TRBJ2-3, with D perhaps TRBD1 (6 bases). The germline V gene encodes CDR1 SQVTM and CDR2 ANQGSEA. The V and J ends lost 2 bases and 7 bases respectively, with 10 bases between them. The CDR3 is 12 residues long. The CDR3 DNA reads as TGCAGCGTTGAAAGGGACACCAATACGCAGTATTTT. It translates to CSVERDTNTQYF.

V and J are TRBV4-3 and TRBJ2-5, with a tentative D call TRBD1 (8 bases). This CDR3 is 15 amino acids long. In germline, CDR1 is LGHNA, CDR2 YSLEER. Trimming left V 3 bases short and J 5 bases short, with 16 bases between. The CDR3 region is CASSQHYRGGETQYF. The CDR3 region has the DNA TGCGCCAGCAGCCAGCATTACAGGGGGGGCGAGACCCAGTACTTC.

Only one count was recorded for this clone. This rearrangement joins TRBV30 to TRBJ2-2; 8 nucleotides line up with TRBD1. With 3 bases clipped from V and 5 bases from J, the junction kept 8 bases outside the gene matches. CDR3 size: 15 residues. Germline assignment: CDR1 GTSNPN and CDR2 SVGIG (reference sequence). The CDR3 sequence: CAWRVTGAYTGELFF. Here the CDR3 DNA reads TGTGCCTGGAGGGTGACAGGGGCATATACCGGGGAGCTGTTTTTT.

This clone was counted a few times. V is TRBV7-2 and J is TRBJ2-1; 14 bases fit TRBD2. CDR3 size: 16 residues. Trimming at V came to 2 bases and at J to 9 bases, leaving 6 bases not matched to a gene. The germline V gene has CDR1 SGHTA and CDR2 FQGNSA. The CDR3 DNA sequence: TGTGCCAGCAGCTTAAGGGGGACTAGCGGGAGTGGTGAGCAGTTCTTC. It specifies CASSLRGTSGSGEQFF.

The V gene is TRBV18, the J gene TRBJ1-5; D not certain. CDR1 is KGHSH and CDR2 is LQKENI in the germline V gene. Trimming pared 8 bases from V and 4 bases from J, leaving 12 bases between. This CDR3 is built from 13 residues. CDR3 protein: CASQDGRNQPQHF. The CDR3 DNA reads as TGTGCCAGCCAGGATGGGAGGAATCAGCCCCAGCATTTT.

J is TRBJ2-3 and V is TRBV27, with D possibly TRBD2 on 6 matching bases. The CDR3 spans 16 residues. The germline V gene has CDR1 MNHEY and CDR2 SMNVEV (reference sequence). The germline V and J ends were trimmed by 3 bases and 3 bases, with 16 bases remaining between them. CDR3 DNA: TGTGCCAGCAGTTTCAAGAGGCCTGGGGGGACAGATACGCAGTATTTT. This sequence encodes CASSFKRPGGTDTQYF.

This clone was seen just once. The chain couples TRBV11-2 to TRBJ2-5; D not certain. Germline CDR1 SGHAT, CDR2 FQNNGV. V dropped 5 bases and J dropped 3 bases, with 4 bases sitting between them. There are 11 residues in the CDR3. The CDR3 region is CASSPKETQYF. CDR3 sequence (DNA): TGTGCCAGCAGCCCCAAAGAGACCCAGTACTTC.

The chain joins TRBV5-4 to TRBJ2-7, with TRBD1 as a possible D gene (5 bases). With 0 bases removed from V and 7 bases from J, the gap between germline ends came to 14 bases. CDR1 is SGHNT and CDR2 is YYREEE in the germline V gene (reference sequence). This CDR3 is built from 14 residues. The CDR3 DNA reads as TGTGCCAGCAGCTTGGTAAGGGGCTCACGTGAGCAGTACTTC. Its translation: CASSLVRGSREQYF.

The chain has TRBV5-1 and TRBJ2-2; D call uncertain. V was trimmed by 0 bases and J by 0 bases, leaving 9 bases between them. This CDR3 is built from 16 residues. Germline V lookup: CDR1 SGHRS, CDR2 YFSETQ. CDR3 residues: CASSLGTAPNTGELFF. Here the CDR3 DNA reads TGCGCCAGCAGCTTGGGGACGGCCCCGAACACCGGGGAGCTGTTTTTT.

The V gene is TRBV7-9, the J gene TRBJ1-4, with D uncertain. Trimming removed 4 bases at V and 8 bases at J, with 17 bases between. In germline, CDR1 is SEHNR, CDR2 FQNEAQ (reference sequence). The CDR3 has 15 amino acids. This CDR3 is CASSSFLQSKEKLFF. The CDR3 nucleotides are TGTGCCAGCAGCTCTTTCTTGCAGTCCAAGGAAAAACTGTTTTTT.

The CDR3 DNA reads as TGTGCCAGCAGCTTAAGTGGCGGGGCAAGAGTGACCCAGTACTTC. Translated, it gives CASSLSGGARVTQYF. This chain joins TRBV7-9 and TRBJ2-5, with a possible D match to TRBD2 (6 bases). Germline loops: CDR1 SEHNR, CDR2 FQNEAQ (reference sequence). This CDR3 is 15 amino acids long. Trimming removed 2 bases from V and 7 bases from J, with 17 bases in between. The variable domain in full, completed from reference TRBV7-9 and TRBJ2-5, reads DTGVSQNPRHKITKRGQNVTFRCDPISEHNRLYWYRQTLGQGPEFLTYFQNEAQLEKSRLLSDRFSAERPKGSFSTLEIQRTEQGDSAMYLCASSLSGGARVTQYFGPGTRLLVL.

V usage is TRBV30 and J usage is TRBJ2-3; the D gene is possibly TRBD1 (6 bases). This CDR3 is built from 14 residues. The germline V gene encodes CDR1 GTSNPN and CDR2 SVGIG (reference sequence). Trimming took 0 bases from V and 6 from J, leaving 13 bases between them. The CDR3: CAWSVLGAGDTQYF. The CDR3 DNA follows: TGTGCCTGGAGTGTATTGGGGGCCGGGGATACGCAGTATTTT.

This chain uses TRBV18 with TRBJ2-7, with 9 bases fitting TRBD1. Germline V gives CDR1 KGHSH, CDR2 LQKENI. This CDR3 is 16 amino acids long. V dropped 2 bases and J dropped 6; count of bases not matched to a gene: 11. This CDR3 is CASSPTGGATSLEQYF. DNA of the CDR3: TGTGCCAGCTCACCAACAGGGGGCGCGACTTCCCTCGAGCAGTACTTC.

For the CDR3, the DNA is TGCAGCGTTGGTAAGTTTATGGGGCGTGGCAATCAGCCCCAGCATTTT. This sequence encodes CSVGKFMGRGNQPQHF. J is TRBJ1-5 and V is TRBV29-1, with D perhaps TRBD1 (5 bases). Germline V gene sequence: CDR1 SQVTM, CDR2 ANQGSEA. This CDR3 is built from 16 residues. V was clipped by 4 bases and J by 2 bases, with 18 bases between them. The entire variable domain, with the rest obtained from reference TRBV29-1 and TRBJ1-5, is as follows: SAVISQKPSRDICQRGTSLTIQCQVDSQVTMMFWYRQQPGQSLTLIATANQGSEATYESGFVIDKFPISRPNLTFSTLTVSNMSPEDSSIYLCSVGKFMGRGNQPQHFGDGTRLSIL.

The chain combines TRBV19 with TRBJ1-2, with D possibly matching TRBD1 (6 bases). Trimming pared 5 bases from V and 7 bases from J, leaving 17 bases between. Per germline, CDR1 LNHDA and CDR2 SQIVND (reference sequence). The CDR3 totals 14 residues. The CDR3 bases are TGTGCCAGTAGTGTAACCGGGGGGGCGCGTGGCTACACCTTC. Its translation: CASSVTGGARGYTF.

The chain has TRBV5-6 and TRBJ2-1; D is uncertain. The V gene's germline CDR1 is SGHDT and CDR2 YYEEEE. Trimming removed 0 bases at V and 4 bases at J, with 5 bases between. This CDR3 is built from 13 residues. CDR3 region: CASSLALYNEQFF. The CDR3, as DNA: TGTGCCAGCAGCTTGGCCCTATACAATGAGCAGTTCTTC. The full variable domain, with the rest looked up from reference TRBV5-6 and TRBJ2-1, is DAGVTQSPTHLIKTRGQQVTLRCSPKSGHDTVSWYQQALGQGPQFIFQYYEEEERQRGNFPDRFSGHQFPNYSSELNVNALLLGDSALYLCASSLALYNEQFFGPGTRLTVL.

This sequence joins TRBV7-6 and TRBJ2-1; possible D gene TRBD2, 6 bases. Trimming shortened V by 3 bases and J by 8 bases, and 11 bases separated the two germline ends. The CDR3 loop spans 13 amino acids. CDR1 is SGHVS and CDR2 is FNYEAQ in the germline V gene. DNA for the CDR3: TGTGCCAGCAGCTTTACGACTAGGGATGAGCAGTTCTTC. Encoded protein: CASSFTTRDEQFF.

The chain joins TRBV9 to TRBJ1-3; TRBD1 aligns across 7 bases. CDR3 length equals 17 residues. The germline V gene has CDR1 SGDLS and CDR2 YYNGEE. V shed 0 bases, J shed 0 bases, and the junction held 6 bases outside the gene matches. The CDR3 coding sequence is TGTGCCAGCAGCGTAGAAGGGGGCTTCACCTCTGGAAACACCATATATTTT. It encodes CASSVEGGFTSGNTIYF.